The next 32 T cell receptor beta chains were all read from a single sample in a study of blood T cell repertoires in COVID-19. The table came from immunoSEQ multiplex PCR; TCRdb's copy has only in-frame clones and leaves some out. The table lists tens of thousands of clones, approximately 80% of them singletons. The sequencing sample was made of peripheral blood. These receptors all stem from a man in his sixties or seventies with COVID-19, enrolled during active disease.

The J gene is TRBJ2-2, the V gene TRBV18; 7 nucleotides align to TRBD1. V gave up 2 bases and J gave up 4 bases; unmatched junction bases: 7. This CDR3 comprises 16 residues. The germline V gene has CDR1 KGHSH and CDR2 LQKENI. The CDR3 protein is CASSPNRGSGTGELFF. In nucleotides, the CDR3 is TGTGCCAGCTCACCAAACAGGGGTTCGGGCACCGGGGAGCTGTTTTTT.

This clone has just one count. The chain has TRBV5-6 and TRBJ1-1; tentatively, D is TRBD1 (6 bases). The CDR3 extends over 12 amino acids. V dropped 0 bases and J dropped 11 bases, with 11 bases sitting between them. Germline V CDR1 and CDR2: SGHDT, YYEEEE. This CDR3 is CASSLEGGDAFF. CDR3 nucleotide sequence: TGTGCCAGCAGCTTGGAAGGGGGAGACGCTTTCTTT.

The chain uses TRBV21-1 and TRBJ1-1; the table names TRBD1, a call not compared with the DNA. TRBV21-1 is tagged as a pseudogene. CDR3 size: 14 residues. In DNA, the CDR3 is TGTGCCAGCATTCGGGACAGGGAGAACACTGAAGCTTTCTTT. Protein: CASIRDRENTEAFF.

This chain joins TRBV7-2 and TRBJ2-3; D possibly corresponds to TRBD1 (6 bases). From germline, CDR1 is SGHTA and CDR2 FQGNSA. CDR3 length: 14 amino acids. Trimming took 3 bases from V and 5 from J, leaving 12 bases between them. CDR3 residues: CASSLLRGGDTQYF. The CDR3 bases are TGTGCCAGCAGCTTGCTCAGGGGTGGAGATACGCAGTATTTT.

The chain carries TRBV4-1 and TRBJ2-5, with 7 bases matching TRBD1. The CDR3 totals 15 residues. V gave up 4 bases and J gave up 0 bases; unmatched junction bases: 5. Germline loops: CDR1 MGHRA, CDR2 YSYEKL. The CDR3 DNA reads as TGCGCCAGCAGCCCAGGGACAGCCAACCAAGAGACCCAGTACTTC. It yields the protein CASSPGTANQETQYF.

CDR3 coding DNA: TGTGCCAGCAGCCTTAGAGGCTCGAACACTGAAGCTTTCTTT. It translates to CASSLRGSNTEAFF. The rearrangement joins TRBV3-1 (or the pseudogene TRBV3-2) to TRBJ1-1; D unresolved. The length of the CDR3 is 14 residues. Trimming shortened V by 4 bases and J by 1 base, and 10 bases separated the two germline ends. Per the germline V gene, CDR1 is LGHDT and CDR2 is YNNKEL (reference sequence).

The chain recombines TRBV3-1 (or the pseudogene TRBV3-2) with TRBJ2-7; 11 nucleotides agree with TRBD1. There are 14 residues in the CDR3. J lost 8 bases, V lost 4 bases, and 7 bases had no gene match. The germline V gene has CDR1 LGHDT and CDR2 YNNKEL (reference sequence). The CDR3 DNA follows: TGTGCCAGCAGCCCGGGACAGGGGGTTTCTCAGCAGTACTTC. As protein: CASSPGQGVSQQYF.

The chain employs TRBV28 and TRBJ1-1, with D tentatively TRBD1 (5 bases). The CDR3 loop spans 15 amino acids. The ends were cut back, 5 bases at V and 0 bases at J, with 13 bases in the middle. Germline CDR1 MDHEN, CDR2 SYDVKM. The chain's CDR3 is CASSPGGGMNTEAFF. For the CDR3, the DNA is TGTGCCAGCAGTCCCGGGGGGGGAATGAACACTGAAGCTTTCTTT.

The V call is TRBV6-2 or TRBV6-3, the J call TRBJ2-7, with 11 bases identical to TRBD2. This CDR3 spans 15 amino acids. Germline CDR1 and CDR2: MNHEY and SVGEGT. Trimming took 4 bases from V and 1 from J; bases not matched to a gene: 3. The CDR3 coding sequence is TGTGCCAGCAGTTGGGGACTAGCGGTATCCTACGAGCAGTACTTC. It yields the protein CASSWGLAVSYEQYF.

The chain is built from TRBV28 and TRBJ1-1; D gene ambiguous. Germline loops: CDR1 MDHEN, CDR2 SYDVKM. The CDR3 runs 13 residues. V was clipped by 6 bases and J by 3 bases, with 11 bases between them. The CDR3 spells CASSPPGYTEAFF. CDR3 DNA sequence: TGTGCCAGCAGCCCCCCTGGCTACACTGAAGCTTTCTTT.

The rearrangement links TRBV11-3 to TRBJ1-1; 7 positions agree with TRBD1. CDR1 and CDR2 from the germline V gene are SGHNT and YENEEA. The CDR3 spans 14 residues. V dropped 4 bases and J dropped 5; count of bases not matched to a gene: 7. In DNA form, the CDR3 reads TGTGCCAGCAGCTCAAACACAGGGGATACTGAAGCTTTCTTT. Translated: CASSSNTGDTEAFF.

The V and J genes are TRBV6-5 and TRBJ2-5, with a possible D match to TRBD2 (6 bases). Germline CDR1 MNHEY, CDR2 SVGAGI. V was pared by 6 bases and J by 5 bases, with 19 bases between. The CDR3 covers 15 residues. The DNA for the CDR3 is TGTGCCAGCAGCCCAGGGTGGCGGGGTCCGGAGACCCAGTACTTC. Translating it yields CASSPGWRGPETQYF.

The V gene is TRBV7-3, the J gene TRBJ2-1; 7 nucleotides agree with TRBD2. CDR1 and CDR2 from the germline V gene are SGHTA and FQGTGA. V lost 3 bases, J lost 12 bases, and 5 bases stayed unmatched. The CDR3 covers 12 residues. The CDR3, as DNA: TGTGCCAGCAGCTTCCCGCCGGGGGGGCAGTTCTTC. Protein sequence: CASSFPPGGQFF.

CDR3 sequence reads: CASSLSGASTDTQYF. The CDR3 DNA reads TGCGCCAGCAGCTTGAGCGGGGCTAGCACAGATACGCAGTATTTT. The rearrangement links TRBV5-1 to TRBJ2-3, with 7 bases that match TRBD2. The trim removed 1 base at V and 0 bases at J, leaving 2 bases unmatched. Germline values: CDR1 SGHRS, CDR2 YFSETQ. The CDR3 spans 15 residues.

The rearrangement links TRBV6-5 to TRBJ1-4, with D maybe TRBD1 (6 bases). Trimming removed 2 bases at V and 4 bases at J, with 11 bases between. There are 15 residues in the CDR3. The germline CDR1 and CDR2 sequences are MNHEY and SVGAGI. The CDR3 here is CASSYRGSGNEKLFF. The CDR3, as DNA: TGTGCCAGCAGTTACAGGGGGAGTGGTAATGAAAAACTGTTTTTT.

In its sample, this clone was seen a few times. The chain combines TRBV9 with TRBJ2-7; 10 nucleotides line up with TRBD1. V was pared by 3 bases and J by 0 bases, with 3 bases of the junction left unmatched. Germline CDR1 is SGDLS and CDR2 is YYNGEE. This CDR3 comprises 15 residues. The CDR3 DNA follows: TGTGCCAGCAGCGGGGGACAGGGGCTCTCCTACGAGCAGTACTTC. Protein product: CASSGGQGLSYEQYF.

This clone was recorded only once. The gene calls are TRBV7-2 and TRBJ1-1; 7 bases line up with TRBD1. V gave up 5 bases and J gave up 10 bases; unmatched junction bases: 19. This CDR3 contains 16 residues. Germline V lookup: CDR1 SGHTA, CDR2 FQGNSA. The CDR3 DNA sequence: TGTGCCAGCAGCCCTGAATCGTACAGACAGGGTCGTGTAGCTTTCTTT. This codes for CASSPESYRQGRVAFF. The full variable domain, its missing parts supplied by reference TRBV7-2 and TRBJ1-1, is GAGVSQSPSNKVTEKGKDVELRCDPISGHTALYWYRQSLGQGLEFLIYFQGNSAPDKSGLPSDRFSAERTGGSVSTLTIQRTQQEDSAVYLCASSPESYRQGRVAFFGQGTRLTVV.

The CDR3: CASSVEGYPYEQYF. As DNA, the CDR3 is TGTGCCAGCAGCGTAGAGGGGTATCCTTACGAGCAGTACTTC. The chain is built from TRBV9 and TRBJ2-7; possible D gene TRBD1, 5 bases. Trimming took off 0 bases at V and 4 bases at J, with 11 bases between the two ends. Germline V gene data show CDR1 as SGDLS and CDR2 as YYNGEE. This CDR3 spans 14 amino acids. The full variable domain, in which reference TRBV9 and TRBJ2-7 provide the parts outside the CDR3, is DSGVTQTPKHLITATGQRVTLRCSPRSGDLSVYWYQQSLDQGLQFLIQYYNGEERAKGNILERFSAQQFPDLHSELNLSSLELGDSALYFCASSVEGYPYEQYFGPGTRLTVT.

The chain employs TRBV19 and TRBJ1-2; TRBD1 aligns across 7 bases. The CDR3 totals 14 residues. Germline CDR1 reads LNHDA; CDR2 reads SQIVND (reference sequence). V trimming: 8 bases; J trimming: 3 bases; junction bases outside the gene matches: 9. Here the CDR3 reads CASLLLGTDYGYTF. In DNA form, the CDR3 reads TGTGCCAGTCTCCTTCTCGGGACAGACTATGGCTACACCTTC.

The chain carries TRBV18 and TRBJ2-1, with TRBD1 matching 8 bases. With V trimmed by 4 bases and J by 4 bases, 6 bases remained unmatched. Germline CDR1 KGHSH, CDR2 LQKENI. The CDR3 runs to 15 residues. In nucleotides, the CDR3 is TGTGCCAGCTCACAGACAGGGGCCAAGTACAATGAGCAGTTCTTC. This encodes CASSQTGAKYNEQFF.

This clone was observed a few times. The chain employs TRBV28 and TRBJ1-2; maybe TRBD1 (5 bases). Trimming took off 6 bases at V and 2 bases at J, with 10 bases between the two ends. CDR1 MDHEN and CDR2 SYDVKM come from the germline V gene. The CDR3 runs to 13 residues. The CDR3 bases are TGTGCCAGCAGAGGGGTAGCAAACTATGGCTACACCTTC. It yields the protein CASRGVANYGYTF.

This clone was counted a few times. The chain recombines TRBV6-2 or TRBV6-3 with TRBJ2-7, with TRBD1 identical over 8 bases. CDR1 and CDR2 from the germline V gene are MNHEY and SVGEGT. V shed 2 bases and J 7 bases; nucleotides not matched to a gene: 13. The CDR3 length is 16 residues. The DNA for the CDR3 is TGTGCCAGCAGTTACGGTCAGGGGGCCTCCCTAGGAGAGCAGTACTTC. This translates into CASSYGQGASLGEQYF.

V and J are TRBV27 and TRBJ1-1; 10 bases are shared with TRBD1. Per the germline V gene, CDR1 is MNHEY and CDR2 is SMNVEV (reference sequence). This CDR3 spans 16 amino acids. V was clipped by 6 bases and J by 4 bases; unmatched bases: 11. This CDR3 is CASSPRQGARGTEAFF. The CDR3, as DNA: TGTGCCAGCAGCCCGAGACAGGGGGCGCGAGGCACTGAAGCTTTCTTT.

This chain uses TRBV2 with TRBJ2-7; D ambiguous. The germline CDR1 and CDR2 sequences are SNHLY and FYNNEI. The CDR3 extends over 15 amino acids. The V end lost 2 bases, the J end lost 0 bases, and 11 bases lay between the germline ends. DNA of the CDR3: TGTGCCAGCAGTGAATCCGGAGAAAACTCCTACGAGCAGTACTTC. Translation gives CASSESGENSYEQYF.

This clone came up many times. The identical CDR3 is also encoded by other nucleotide sequences in the sample. V is TRBV6-5 and J is TRBJ2-7; possible D gene TRBD2, 5 bases. CDR1 is MNHEY and CDR2 is SVGAGI in the germline V gene. Trimming took 6 bases from V and 2 from J, leaving 11 bases between them. This CDR3 is 13 amino acids long. DNA for the CDR3: TGTGCCAGCAGAGAGGGAAACACCTACGAGCAGTACTTC. It specifies CASREGNTYEQYF.

The CDR3 sequence is CASSLRGGEETQYF. CDR3 coding DNA: TGTGCCAGCAGCCTCCGGGGAGGGGAGGAGACCCAGTACTTC. The chain is built from TRBV3-1 (or the pseudogene TRBV3-2) and TRBJ2-5; 7 nucleotides match TRBD2. Germline assignment: CDR1 LGHDT and CDR2 YNNKEL (reference sequence). Losses at the gene ends were 4 bases for V and 5 bases for J; bases not matched to a gene: 7. This CDR3 contains 14 residues.

Note on this clone: The same CDR3 arises from other DNA sequences in this sample as well. Here the CDR3 DNA reads TGTGCCAGCTCACCTGGGCAGGATCAGCCCCAGCATTTT. Translation: CASSPGQDQPQHF. The V call is TRBV18, the J call TRBJ1-5; D ambiguous. V lost 3 bases, J lost 5 bases, and 8 bases lay in between. The germline V gene has CDR1 KGHSH and CDR2 LQKENI. The CDR3 runs 13 residues. The full variable domain, rest sourced from reference TRBV18 and TRBJ1-5, is NAGVMQNPRHLVRRRGQEARLRCSPMKGHSHVYWYRQLPEEGLKFMVYLQKENIIDESGMPKERFSAEFPKEGPSILRIQQVVRGDSAAYFCASSPGQDQPQHFGDGTRLSIL.

In DNA form, the CDR3 reads TGTGCCTGGACCAGGAAGGGACTATCATCGGATACGCAGTATTTT. As protein: CAWTRKGLSSDTQYF. The gene calls are TRBV30 and TRBJ2-3; 7 positions match TRBD2. Trimming cost V 4 bases and J 6 bases; bases outside gene matches: 13. Germline V gene sequence: CDR1 GTSNPN, CDR2 SVGIG (reference sequence). The CDR3 length is 15 residues.

This clone showed up just once. The chain uses TRBV5-4 and TRBJ1-1, with D perhaps TRBD1 (5 bases). The CDR3 is 14 amino acids. In germline, CDR1 is SGHNT, CDR2 YYREEE (reference sequence). The V gene lost 1 base and the J gene lost 5 bases, with 12 bases spanning the gap. This CDR3 is CASSLSMGPTEAFF. The CDR3 coding sequence is TGTGCCAGCAGCTTGAGTATGGGGCCTACTGAAGCTTTCTTT.

The chain uses TRBV6-5 and TRBJ1-6, with D perhaps TRBD1 (5 bases). V was trimmed by 2 bases and J by 14 bases, leaving 16 bases between them. Germline CDR1 MNHEY, CDR2 SVGAGI. CDR3 length: 14 residues. The CDR3 DNA reads as TGTGCCAGCAGTTACGGGCCCCGGGGGGGGGCCCTCCACTTT. This gives the protein CASSYGPRGGALHF.

This chain joins TRBV9 and TRBJ1-3; D not certain. Trimming removed 0 bases from V and 0 bases from J, with 7 bases in between. The germline CDR1 and CDR2 sequences are SGDLS and YYNGEE. CDR3 size: 15 residues. CDR3 nucleotide sequence: TGTGCCAGCAGCGTAGAAGGAGACTCTGGAAACACCATATATTTT. The encoded protein is CASSVEGDSGNTIYF.

The CDR3 spells CASSPWGGAAGEQYF. The CDR3 region has the DNA TGTGCCAGCAGCCCCTGGGGGGGGGCGGCAGGCGAGCAGTACTTC. The chain couples TRBV5-4 to TRBJ2-7, with TRBD2 as a possible D gene (7 bases). This CDR3 region has 15 residues. The germline V and J ends were trimmed by 4 bases and 6 bases, with 20 bases remaining between them. Germline CDR1 reads SGHNT; CDR2 reads YYREEE (reference sequence).